This T cell receptor beta chain was recovered during a study of cytomegalovirus exposure and HLA in healthy donors. PCR involved 60 Vbeta and 13 Jbeta primers. The method was immunoSEQ multiplex PCR; TCRdb's version includes in-frame clones alone and lacks a portion of them. The repertoire includes around 180,000 clones, 70% to 85% of them detected once, and approximately 1.5% sits in the top ten. Study-level results: In a later analysis, specific HLA alleles were associated with 15,000 to 20,000 TCR beta sequences at a 0.05 false discovery rate. Reports described diagnosis of cytomegalovirus status by the classifier as highly specific and sensitive.

A note on this clone: The antigen is unknown.

Germline CDR1 is SGHAT and CDR2 is FQNNGV. CDR3 length: 15 amino acids. V was clipped by 5 bases and J by 4 bases; unmatched bases: 7. This rearrangement joins TRBV11-2 to TRBJ1-3; 8 nucleotides match TRBD1. This TCR derives from a woman aged 25 to 39 in good health and CMV-seropositive. Sample: PBMCs. The CDR3 is CASSPRTGSGNTIYF. CDR3 sequence (DNA): TGTGCCAGCAGCCCACGGACAGGGTCGGGAAACACCATATATTTT.